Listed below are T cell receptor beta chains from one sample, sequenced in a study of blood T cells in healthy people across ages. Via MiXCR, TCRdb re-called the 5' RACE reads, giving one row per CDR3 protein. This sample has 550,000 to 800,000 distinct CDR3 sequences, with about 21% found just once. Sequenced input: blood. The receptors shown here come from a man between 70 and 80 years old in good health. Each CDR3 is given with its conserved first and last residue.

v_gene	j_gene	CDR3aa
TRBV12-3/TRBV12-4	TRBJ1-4	CASRPRDSSNEKLFF
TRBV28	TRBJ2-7	CASSTLGRRYEQYF
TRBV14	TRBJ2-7	CASSQQAGSTYEQYF
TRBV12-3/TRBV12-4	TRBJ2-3	CASILGGAYTDTQYF
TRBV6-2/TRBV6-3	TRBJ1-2	CASSYNDRPNYGYTF
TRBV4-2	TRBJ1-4	CASSQDYEKLFF
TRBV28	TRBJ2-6	CASSLNGVGANVLTF
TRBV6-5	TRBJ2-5	CASSPTRSGEQYF
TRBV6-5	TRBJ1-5	CASSPAGPQPQHF
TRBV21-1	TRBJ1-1	CASSNSDRDRDGTEAFF
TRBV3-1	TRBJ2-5	CASTLDEETQYF
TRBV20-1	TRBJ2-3	CSARTTDTDTQYF
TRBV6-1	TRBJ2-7	CASNMRAGGSSEQYF
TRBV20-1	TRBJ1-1	CSARGMGTEAFF
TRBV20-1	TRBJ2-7	CSASGRVSSYEQYF
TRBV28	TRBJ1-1	CASSFPGGNTEAFF
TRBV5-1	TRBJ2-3	CASSSTSGGNTDTQYF
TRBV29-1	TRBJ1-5	CSFGRDKILPGQPQHF
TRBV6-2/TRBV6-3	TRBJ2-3	CASSYTVGLAGDTQYF
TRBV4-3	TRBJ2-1	CASSQGGTSGRGEQFF
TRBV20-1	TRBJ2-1	CSASRGLDFRSSYNEQFF
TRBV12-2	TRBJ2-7	CASRLGDRERYEQYF
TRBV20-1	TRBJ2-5	CSARDLVQETQYF
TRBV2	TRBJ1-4	CASRTDRVEEKLFF
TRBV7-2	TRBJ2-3	CASSLEPSGKDTQYF
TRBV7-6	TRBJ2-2	CASSSTAGDTGELFF
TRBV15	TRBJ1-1	CATSRDLGVNPEAFF
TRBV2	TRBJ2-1	CASKDSLGEQFF
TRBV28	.	CASTSGTYEQYF
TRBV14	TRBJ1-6	CASSQVVLGTGLSPLHF
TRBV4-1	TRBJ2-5	CASSQGDLSTGQETQYF
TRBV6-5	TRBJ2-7	CASSYYTRQEQYF
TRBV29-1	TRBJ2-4	CSVEVSGTAKNIQYF
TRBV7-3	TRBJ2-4	CASSPGTSGGTAKNIQYF
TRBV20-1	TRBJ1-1	CSARDALIPGGAFF
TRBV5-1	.	CASSLGEFNEQFF
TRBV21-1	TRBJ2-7	CASSKAQGGTQYF
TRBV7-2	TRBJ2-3	CASRPWPGATDTQYF
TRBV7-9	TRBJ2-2	CASSPQRGFHTGELFF
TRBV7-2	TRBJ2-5	CASSSSLETQYF
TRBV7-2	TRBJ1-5	CASRPTSGGDQPQHF
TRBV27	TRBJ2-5	CASSPTTSGTETQYF
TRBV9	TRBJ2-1	CASSARGANTYNEQFF
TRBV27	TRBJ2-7	CASSRAGYSYEQYF
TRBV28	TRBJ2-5	CASSLPGTNQETQYF
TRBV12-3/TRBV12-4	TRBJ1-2	CASSLGTTNFNYGYTF
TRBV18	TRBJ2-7	CASSSGQGEQYF
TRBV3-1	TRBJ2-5	CASSPWTAPETQYF
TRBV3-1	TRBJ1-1	CASSPVEGVTEAFF
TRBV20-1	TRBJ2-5	CSADPGTSGRNTQYF